The sequence of this T cell receptor (beta chain) was determined in a study of Graves' ophthalmopathy and Graves' hyperthyroidism. This CDR3 has 15 amino acids. Germline V gene data show CDR1 as MGHRA and CDR2 as YSYEKL. V gave up 3 bases and J gave up 0 bases; unmatched junction bases: 4. TCR beta CDR3 amplification used RNA transcripts. The library came from an HTBI-primed first-round RT-PCR and a second-round multiplex PCR. TCRdb used MiXCR to reprocess the multiplex PCR reads, holding one entry per CDR3 protein. Counted here are about 170,000 distinct CDR3 sequences, less than 45% occurring once; the ten biggest clones make up less than 6%. Study-wide results and caveats: At about 69% sensitivity and roughly 72% specificity, the model predicted progression of the ophthalmopathy.

Moderately to severely active ophthalmopathy under 3 months, CAS at least 3, NOSPECS at least 4. No donor had other autoimmune disease, uncontrolled infection, pregnancy or lactation. Sampling 10 ml of fresh peripheral blood provided the PBMCs. Concerning this clonotype: Its antigen is as yet unknown.

Sequences were obtained from peripheral blood. The rearrangement links TRBV4-1 to TRBJ2-5, with TRBD1 matching 7 bases. This TCR was sampled from a middle-aged woman with Graves' ophthalmopathy. The CDR3 DNA is TGCGCCAGCAGCCAGCCGGGACAGCACCAAGAGACCCAGTACTTC. Translation: CASSQPGQHQETQYF.